Below, 21 T cell receptor beta chains from the same sample are listed, as sequenced in a study of OX40 agonist ivuxolimab in advanced cancers. Measured with immunoSEQ multiplex PCR; TCRdb has only the in-frame clones, and not every one. The repertoire holds fewer than 90,000 clones, around 84% seen once, with just over 2.5% in the top ten. The sample here was CD4+ or CD8+ T cells sorted from blood, taken in a trial of the OX40 agonist ivuxolimab. The receptors here all came from an adult with an advanced solid tumor such as melanoma, head and neck, liver or kidney cancer.

The chain has TRBV7-2 and TRBJ1-5; D is uncertain. Germline loops: CDR1 SGHTA, CDR2 FQGNSA. V gave up 1 base and J gave up 11 bases, with 12 bases separating them. This CDR3 spans 13 amino acids. This CDR3 reads CASSLEVKGSQHF. DNA for the CDR3: TGTGCCAGCAGCTTAGAAGTGAAAGGGTCCCAGCATTTT. The variable domain in full, with the rest retrieved from reference TRBV7-2 and TRBJ1-5, is GAGVSQSPSNKVTEKGKDVELRCDPISGHTALYWYRQSLGQGLEFLIYFQGNSAPDKSGLPSDRFSAERTGGSVSTLTIQRTQQEDSAVYLCASSLEVKGSQHFGDGTRLSIL.

The chain is built from TRBV7-9 and TRBJ1-2, with D unclear. Germline assignment: CDR1 SEHNR and CDR2 FQNEAQ (reference sequence). This CDR3 comprises 15 residues. Trimming stripped 0 bases from V and 4 bases from J, with 12 bases between. The CDR3 sequence is CASSLASSSTYGYTF. The DNA for the CDR3 is TGTGCCAGCAGCTTAGCGTCCAGCTCCACCTATGGCTACACCTTC.

This sequence joins TRBV28 and TRBJ2-1; D remains unclear. CDR1 and CDR2 from the germline V gene are MDHEN and SYDVKM. The CDR3 totals 12 residues. V was cut by 6 bases and J by 7 bases, with 10 bases left in between. The CDR3 DNA reads TGTGCCAGCAGCCCCTACAAGAATGAGCAGTTCTTC. Its protein is CASSPYKNEQFF.

This chain uses TRBV5-1 with TRBJ2-1; TRBD1 matches at 7 bases. The junction had 2 bases not matched to a gene; V was cut back by 2 bases and J by 3 bases. This CDR3 is built from 14 residues. CDR1 and CDR2 from the germline V gene are SGHRS and YFSETQ. Here the CDR3 DNA reads TGCGCCAGCAGCTTTGGACAGGTCTACAATGAGCAGTTCTTC. Its translation: CASSFGQVYNEQFF.

The rearrangement joins TRBV27 to TRBJ2-1; 8 bases are a match to TRBD2. The CDR3 extends over 13 amino acids. V lost 10 bases and J lost 9; bases outside the gene matches: 11. Germline lookup yields CDR1 MNHEY and CDR2 SMNVEV (reference sequence). CDR3 DNA sequence: TGTGCCATCGGGGGGGGGAGTCGGACTGAGCAGTTCTTC. Translation: CAIGGGSRTEQFF.

The chain links TRBV5-1 to TRBJ2-1, with 10 nucleotides matching TRBD2. CDR1 is SGHRS, CDR2 YFSETQ, per germline. J gave up 7 bases and V 5 bases, and 12 bases lay outside the gene matches. The CDR3 contains 16 residues. This CDR3 is CASRHPGLAITNEQFF. Here the CDR3 DNA reads TGCGCCAGCAGACACCCGGGACTAGCGATTACAAATGAGCAGTTCTTC.

This clone was found once. The V call is TRBV29-1, the J call TRBJ1-1, with 9 nucleotides matching TRBD1. This CDR3 comprises 13 residues. Germline V gene lookup returns CDR1 SQVTM and CDR2 ANQGSEA. With V trimmed by 6 bases and J by 3 bases, 5 bases remained unmatched. CDR3 sequence: CSVRTGGYTEAFF. CDR3 nucleotide sequence: TGCAGCGTCCGAACAGGGGGCTACACTGAAGCTTTCTTT.

This chain links TRBV19 with TRBJ1-1; D gene uncertain. The CDR3 loop spans 14 amino acids. In germline, CDR1 is LNHDA, CDR2 SQIVND (reference sequence). Between the trimmed V and J ends, which lost 4 bases and 1 base, there was a span of 10 bases. The CDR3 DNA follows: TGTGCCAGTAGTAGGGGATCCAAGAACACTGAAGCTTTCTTT. Residues: CASSRGSKNTEAFF.

The chain carries TRBV18 and TRBJ1-3; 12 nucleotides agree with TRBD1. Trimming cost V 6 bases and J 2 bases; bases outside gene matches: 5. The CDR3 runs 16 residues. The germline V gene encodes CDR1 KGHSH and CDR2 LQKENI. The CDR3, as DNA: TGTGCCAGCTCGACCGGGGACAGGGGGCCTGGAAACACCATATATTTT. Translated, it gives CASSTGDRGPGNTIYF.

This clone was picked up one time. The genes are TRBV27 and TRBJ1-2; the match to TRBD1 covers 11 bases. The CDR3 runs 14 residues. Looked up from germline, CDR1 is MNHEY and CDR2 is SMNVEV (reference sequence). J lost 8 bases, V lost 5 bases, and 7 bases had no gene match. CDR3 nucleotides: TGTGCCAGCAGTAAGGACAGGGGGCTGGAGGGCTACACCTTC. The encoded protein is CASSKDRGLEGYTF.

This chain joins TRBV28 and TRBJ2-6; the D gene is possibly TRBD1 (6 bases). The CDR3 runs to 14 residues. V dropped 6 bases and J dropped 2 bases, with 8 bases sitting between them. Germline V gives CDR1 MDHEN, CDR2 SYDVKM. The CDR3 here is CASRAGAGANVLTF. The CDR3 coding sequence is TGTGCCAGCAGAGCAGGGGCTGGGGCCAACGTCCTGACTTTC. The whole variable domain, remainder taken from reference TRBV28 and TRBJ2-6, is DVKVTQSSRYLVKRTGEKVFLECVQDMDHENMFWYRQDPGLGLRLIYFSYDVKMKEKGDIPEGYSVSREKKERFSLILESASTNQTSMYLCASRAGAGANVLTFGAGSRLTVL.

J is TRBJ2-2 and V is TRBV5-8; tentative D call: TRBD1 (6 bases). The CDR3 totals 14 residues. Trimming pared 3 bases from V and 3 bases from J, leaving 9 bases between. CDR1 and CDR2 from the germline V gene are SGHTS and YDEGEE. CDR3 protein: CASSSGQHTGELFF. DNA of the CDR3: TGTGCCAGCAGCTCTGGACAGCACACCGGGGAGCTGTTTTTT.

V usage is TRBV9 and J usage is TRBJ2-5; TRBD1 matches 7 bases. Germline values: CDR1 SGDLS, CDR2 YYNGEE. Trimming at V came to 3 bases and at J to 4 bases, leaving 9 bases not matched to a gene. This CDR3 region has 15 residues. This CDR3 reads CASSAWTGPSETQYF. The CDR3 DNA reads as TGTGCCAGCAGCGCATGGACAGGCCCCTCAGAGACCCAGTACTTC.

The chain uses TRBV19 and TRBJ1-5; a weak D match, TRBD1 (5 bases). Germline CDR1 reads LNHDA; CDR2 reads SQIVND (reference sequence). V lost 0 bases and J 6 bases, leaving 9 bases between the germline ends. The CDR3 has 14 amino acids. The CDR3 here is CASSIEGLGQPQHF. The CDR3 DNA follows: TGTGCCAGTAGTATAGAGGGGCTGGGTCAGCCCCAGCATTTT.

The V call is TRBV11-2, the J call TRBJ1-1; D is undetermined. The CDR3 consists of 15 residues. V was trimmed by 1 base and J by 0 bases, leaving 9 bases between them. The germline V gene encodes CDR1 SGHAT and CDR2 FQNNGV. The CDR3 DNA reads TGTGCCAGCAGCTTAGGGCAGGTCATGAACACTGAAGCTTTCTTT. The encoded protein is CASSLGQVMNTEAFF.

This sequence joins TRBV28 and TRBJ2-7; TRBD2 might be the D (6 bases). Germline V gives CDR1 MDHEN, CDR2 SYDVKM. Trimming pared 5 bases from V and 0 bases from J, leaving 14 bases between. This CDR3 is built from 15 residues. The CDR3 DNA is TGTGCCAGCAGTATGACGGGGGACGTCTCCTACGAGCAGTACTTC. Its translation: CASSMTGDVSYEQYF.

The chain recombines TRBV10-1 with TRBJ2-1, with 12 bases matching TRBD1. J lost 0 bases, V lost 3 bases, and 12 bases had no gene match. The CDR3 runs 20 residues. Looked up from germline, CDR1 is WNHNN and CDR2 is SYGVQD (reference sequence). CDR3 DNA sequence: TGCGCCAGCAGTGATATCGGGGGACAGGGGGCCCTCAGCTCCTACAATGAGCAGTTCTTC. Protein: CASSDIGGQGALSSYNEQFF.

The chain has TRBV4-3 and TRBJ2-3; the D gene could be TRBD1 or TRBD2 (5 bases each). Germline CDR1 LGHNA, CDR2 YSLEER. The CDR3 covers 15 residues. Trimming shortened V by 1 base and J by 3 bases, and 11 bases separated the two germline ends. The CDR3 protein is CASSQAVGATDTQYF. The CDR3 nucleotides read TGCGCCAGCAGCCAAGCAGTCGGGGCGACAGATACGCAGTATTTT.

The chain employs TRBV28 and TRBJ2-1; possibly TRBD1 for D (5 bases). Germline V CDR1 and CDR2: MDHEN, SYDVKM. The V end lost 6 bases, the J end lost 9 bases, and 15 bases lay between the germline ends. There are 13 residues in the CDR3. The CDR3 region is CASRVTVSVEQFF. CDR3 coding DNA: TGTGCCAGCAGGGTGACAGTCTCGGTTGAGCAGTTCTTC.

The CDR3 loop is CASSILGGHTEAFF. The CDR3 nucleotides are TGTGCCAGTAGTATACTCGGGGGCCACACTGAAGCTTTCTTT. The V call is TRBV19, the J call TRBJ1-1, with D perhaps matching TRBD1 (6 bases). Germline V lookup: CDR1 LNHDA, CDR2 SQIVND (reference sequence). There are 14 residues in the CDR3. V lost 2 bases and J lost 3, with 10 bases in between. The full variable domain, in which reference TRBV19 and TRBJ1-1 provide the parts outside the CDR3, is DGGITQSPKYLFRKEGQNVTLSCEQNLNHDAMYWYRQDPGQGLRLIYYSQIVNDFQKGDIAEGYSVSREKKESFPLTVTSAQKNPTAFYLCASSILGGHTEAFFGQGTRLTVV.

This clone was seen only once. The chain employs TRBV29-1 and TRBJ2-3; 9 nucleotides match TRBD1. J lost 1 base, V lost 4 bases, and 6 bases had no gene match. CDR1 is SQVTM and CDR2 is ANQGSEA in the germline V gene. CDR3 length: 15 residues. CDR3: CSVGSGTGRTDTQYF. In nucleotides, the CDR3 is TGCAGCGTTGGCTCCGGGACAGGGCGCACAGATACGCAGTATTTT.